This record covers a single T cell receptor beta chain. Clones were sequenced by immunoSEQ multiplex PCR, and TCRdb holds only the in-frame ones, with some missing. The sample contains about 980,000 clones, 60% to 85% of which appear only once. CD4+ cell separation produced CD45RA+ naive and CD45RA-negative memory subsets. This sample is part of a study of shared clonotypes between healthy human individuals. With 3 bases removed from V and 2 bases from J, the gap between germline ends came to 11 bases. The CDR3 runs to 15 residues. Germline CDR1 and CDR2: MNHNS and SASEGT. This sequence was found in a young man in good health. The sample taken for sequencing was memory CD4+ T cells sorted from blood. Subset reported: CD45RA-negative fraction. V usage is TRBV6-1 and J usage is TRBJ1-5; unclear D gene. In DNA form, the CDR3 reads TGTGCCAGCAGTGATCGGCGTGTCGGCAATCAGCCCCAGCATTTT. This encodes CASSDRRVGNQPQHF.